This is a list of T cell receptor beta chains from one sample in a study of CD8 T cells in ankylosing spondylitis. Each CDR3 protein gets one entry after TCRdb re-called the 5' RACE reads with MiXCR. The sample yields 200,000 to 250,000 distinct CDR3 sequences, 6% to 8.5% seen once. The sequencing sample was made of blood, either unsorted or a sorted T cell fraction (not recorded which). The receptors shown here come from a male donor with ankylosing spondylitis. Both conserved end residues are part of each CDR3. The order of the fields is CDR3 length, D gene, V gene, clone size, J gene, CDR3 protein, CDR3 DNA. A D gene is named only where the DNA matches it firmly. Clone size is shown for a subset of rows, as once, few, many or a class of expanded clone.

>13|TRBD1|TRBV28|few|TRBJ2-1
CATGTVAYNEQFF
TGTGCCACCGGGACAGTAGCCTACAATGAGCAGTTCTTC
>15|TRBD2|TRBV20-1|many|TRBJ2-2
CSARVPGGVTGELFF
TGCAGTGCTAGAGTACCGGGAGGGGTCACCGGGGAGCTGTTTTTT
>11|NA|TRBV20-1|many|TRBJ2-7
CSARERYEQYF
TGCAGTGCTAGGGAAAGATACGAGCAGTACTTC
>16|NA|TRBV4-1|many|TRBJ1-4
CASSQDGVGANEKLFF
TGCGCCAGCAGCCAAGATGGGGTGGGGGCTAATGAAAAACTGTTTTTT
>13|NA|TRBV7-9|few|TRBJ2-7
CASSSPGTFEQYF
TGTGCCAGCAGCTCGCCCGGGACCTTCGAGCAGTACTTC
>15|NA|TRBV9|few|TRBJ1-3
CASSATTSAGNTIYF
TGTGCCAGCTCCGCGACTACCTCAGCGGGAAACACCATATATTTT
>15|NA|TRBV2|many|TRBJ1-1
CASSEGGGSDTEAFF
TGTGCCAGCAGTGAAGGGGGGGGCTCTGACACTGAAGCTTTCTTT
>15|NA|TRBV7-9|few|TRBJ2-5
CASSPGDLWGETQYF
TGTGCCAGCAGCCCAGGGGACCTTTGGGGAGAGACCCAGTACTTC
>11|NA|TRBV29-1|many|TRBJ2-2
CSVGQTGELFF
TGCAGCGTTGGCCAAACCGGGGAGCTGTTTTTT
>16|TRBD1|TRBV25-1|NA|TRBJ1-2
CASSERTGYPNYGYTF
TGTGCCAGCAGTGAGAGGACAGGCTACCCTAACTATGGCTACACCTTC
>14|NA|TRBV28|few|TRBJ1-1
CASSSLGSAAEAFF
TGTGCCAGCAGCTCCCTGGGGTCGGCAGCTGAAGCTTTCTTT
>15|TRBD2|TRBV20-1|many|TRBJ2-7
CSARGLAGGPHEQYF
TGCAGTGCTAGAGGTTTAGCGGGGGGGCCCCACGAGCAGTACTTC
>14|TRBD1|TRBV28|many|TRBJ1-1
CASSLDRGDTEAFF
TGTGCCAGCAGTTTGGACAGGGGGGACACTGAAGCTTTCTTT
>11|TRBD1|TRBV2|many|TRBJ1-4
CASRYRGELFF
TGTGCCAGCAGGTACAGGGGAGAACTGTTTTTT
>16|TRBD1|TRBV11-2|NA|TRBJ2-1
CASSTPEGQPYNEQFF
TGTGCCAGCAGCACCCCTGAGGGACAGCCCTACAATGAGCAGTTCTTC
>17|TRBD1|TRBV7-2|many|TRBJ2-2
CASSLVHPGQGAGELFF
TGTGCCAGCAGCTTAGTTCATCCGGGACAGGGGGCCGGGGAGCTGTTTTTT
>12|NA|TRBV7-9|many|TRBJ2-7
CASSFHPYEQYF
TGTGCCAGCAGCTTCCATCCGTACGAGCAGTACTTC
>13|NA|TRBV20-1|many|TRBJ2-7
CSARDSGDYEQYF
TGCAGTGCTAGAGATTCAGGGGACTACGAGCAGTACTTC
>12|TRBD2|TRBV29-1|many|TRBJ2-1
CSVEGLAGEQFF
TGCAGCGTTGAGGGACTAGCCGGCGAGCAGTTCTTC
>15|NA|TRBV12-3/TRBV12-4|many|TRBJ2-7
CASSLANRPAYEQYF
TGTGCCAGCAGTTTAGCCAATAGACCGGCCTACGAGCAGTACTTC
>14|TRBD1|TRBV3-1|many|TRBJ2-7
CASSPGTGPYEQYF
TGTGCCAGCAGCCCGGGGACAGGGCCCTACGAGCAGTACTTC
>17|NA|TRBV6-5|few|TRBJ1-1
CASSYSGRVDTPTEAFF
TGTGCCAGCAGTTACTCAGGGAGGGTCGACACCCCCACTGAAGCTTTCTTT
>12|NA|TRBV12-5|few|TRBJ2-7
CASGLGTLEQYF
TGTGCTAGTGGTTTGGGCACCTTAGAGCAGTACTTC
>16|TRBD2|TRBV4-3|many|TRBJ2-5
CASSQVQDRGGETQYF
TGCGCCAGCAGCCAAGTCCAGGACCGGGGAGGGGAGACCCAGTACTTC
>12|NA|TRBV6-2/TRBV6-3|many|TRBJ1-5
CASSYSTQPQHF
TGTGCCAGCAGTTACTCGACTCAGCCCCAGCATTTT
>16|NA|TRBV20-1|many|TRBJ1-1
CSARGRDTLPNTEAFF
TGCAGTGCTAGAGGCAGAGACACATTACCCAACACTGAAGCTTTCTTT
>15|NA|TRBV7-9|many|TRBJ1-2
CASSLGPPRGYGYTF
TGTGCCAGCAGCTTAGGACCACCCCGGGGCTATGGCTACACCTTC
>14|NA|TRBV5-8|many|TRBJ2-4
CASSHRDRGNIQYF
TGTGCCAGCAGCCACCGGGACCGAGGAAACATTCAGTACTTC
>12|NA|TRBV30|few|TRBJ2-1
CAWSVGTPRRFF
TGTGCCTGGAGCGTCGGGACTCCTCGGCGGTTCTTC
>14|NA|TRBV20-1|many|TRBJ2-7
CSATDGQGLGEQYF
TGCAGTGCTACCGACGGACAAGGCTTAGGCGAGCAGTACTTC
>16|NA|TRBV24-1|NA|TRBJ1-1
CATSDPTGTRSTEAFF
TGTGCCACCAGTGACCCCACCGGAACAAGGAGCACTGAAGCTTTCTTT
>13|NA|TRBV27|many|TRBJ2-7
CASSVGRGGEQYF
TGTGCCAGCTCGGTGGGCAGGGGAGGCGAGCAGTACTTC
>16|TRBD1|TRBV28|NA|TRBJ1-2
CASFNDLDRGNYGYTF
TGTGCCTCGTTTAATGATCTGGACAGGGGAAACTATGGCTACACCTTC
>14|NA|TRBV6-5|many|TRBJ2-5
CASSYSSSMETQYF
TGTGCCAGCAGTTACTCTTCCAGCATGGAGACCCAGTACTTC
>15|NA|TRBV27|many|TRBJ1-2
CASSLSEGPIYGYTF
TGTGCCAGCAGTTTATCGGAGGGACCCATCTATGGCTACACCTTC
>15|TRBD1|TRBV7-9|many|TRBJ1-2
CASSLRQGTGYGYTF
TGTGCCAGCAGCTTACGACAGGGGACCGGCTATGGCTACACCTTC
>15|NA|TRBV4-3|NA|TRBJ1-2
CASSQILGRNYGYTF
TGCGCCAGCAGCCAAATACTCGGCAGGAACTATGGCTACACCTTC
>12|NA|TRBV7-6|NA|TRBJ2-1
CASSPSGYEQFF
TGTGCCAGCAGCCCCTCGGGCTATGAGCAGTTCTTC
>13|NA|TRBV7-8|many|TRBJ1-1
CASSKRGDAEAFF
TGTGCCAGCAGCAAACGGGGGGACGCTGAAGCTTTCTTT
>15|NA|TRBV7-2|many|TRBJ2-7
CASSLYTGMSYEQYF
TGTGCCAGCAGCTTATATACAGGGATGTCCTACGAGCAGTACTTC
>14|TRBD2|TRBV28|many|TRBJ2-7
CASSFRGGPYEQYF
TGTGCCAGCAGTTTCCGGGGGGGCCCCTACGAGCAGTACTTC
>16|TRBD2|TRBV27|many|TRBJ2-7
CASSLSAGGGSYEQYF
TGTGCCAGCAGTTTATCTGCGGGGGGAGGCTCCTACGAGCAGTACTTC
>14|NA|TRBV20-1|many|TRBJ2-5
CSARVSQPSETQYF
TGCAGTGCTAGAGTCTCCCAACCCTCCGAGACCCAGTACTTC
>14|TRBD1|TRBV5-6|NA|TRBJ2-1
CASSADRVGNEQFF
TGTGCCAGCAGCGCGGACAGGGTAGGGAATGAGCAGTTCTTC
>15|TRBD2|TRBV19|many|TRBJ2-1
CASSISGGFYNEQFF
TGTGCCAGTAGTATTAGCGGGGGGTTTTACAATGAGCAGTTCTTC
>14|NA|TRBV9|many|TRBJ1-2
CASSVDGEGYGYTF
TGTGCCAGCAGCGTAGATGGGGAAGGCTATGGCTACACCTTC